The text below deals with one T cell receptor (beta chain). No cognate antigen has been identified for it. Per-base quality was not reported, and no clone a single base away is much larger than it. The CDR3, cysteine through phenylalanine, is 13 amino acids long. Left in the record is the CDR3 DNA by itself, 39 bases read in frame from the first base. CDR1 LNHDA and CDR2 SQIVND were looked up in the germline V gene (reference sequence). The V end gives up 0 bases and the J end 7 bases, leaving 2 bases in the junction not matched to a gene. The data stem from a study of cytomegalovirus exposure and HLA in healthy donors (dated by TCRdb to about 2017). The study in broad terms: An earlier analysis of a few hundred of the donors reported roughly 300 Gb of sequence data and 117 million unique TCR beta sequences obtained from around 170 million T cells. An earlier analysis of roughly 600 of the donors used high-throughput TCR beta sequencing to judge whether each TCR beta V gene segment behaved as functional or pseudogenic. The genetic ancestry cluster associated with self-reported Caucasian donors included over 80% of the 300 to 400 genotyped donors. In a later genetic analysis, genome-wide SNP genotypes for about 55% of the 666 donors were used, and that subset was treated as a discovery cohort. Across around 400 genotyped donors of the cohort, an average of about 220,000 unique TCR beta nucleotide sequences per donor were sequenced, and roughly 20% of those sequences were non-productive. The study used immunosequencing to profile the T cell repertoires of approximately 640 subjects and linked those repertoires to cytomegalovirus serostatus. To study patterns of TCR occurrence, a later analysis re-analyzed previously published TCR beta repertoires from several hundred donors and added high-resolution HLA genotyping. Several DR-DQ haplotypes were handled as single units for association and clustering because linkage in the cohort was strong. The later analysis used no new phenotypic data to find candidate immune exposures, relying instead on TCR beta sequences and their occurrence across donors. High-throughput TCR immunosequencing, statistical association of individual TCRs with disease status, and machine learning were combined to predict cytomegalovirus infection status. In addition to the first cohort of roughly 700 subjects, a separate validation cohort of approximately 110 different subjects was used. An early release that covered roughly 600 HLA-typed donors contained around 330 gigabases of sequencing data and 75 million to 100 million unique TCR sequences. The number of typed donors differed by locus: about 620-640 for A, B, C, DRB1 and DQB1; approximately 530 for DQA1; 606 for DPA1; and roughly 450 for DPB1. Every discovery cohort repertoire had been produced on one sequencing platform. Alongside the repertoire data, information on donor age, sex, ethnicity and CMV serostatus was compiled. HLA typing covered class I and class II loci at four-digit resolution. The aim of the study was to test whether cataloging public T cell receptors could identify signatures of past pathogen exposure. On the study overall, not on this receptor specifically: A total of 164 TCR beta chains were listed by the study as associated with cytomegalovirus. Roughly uniform sequencing depth across donors was assumed in presence/absence analyses, although this assumption may not hold. The sequencing pipeline was judged likely to have produced a cluster of highly shared sequence variants as a technical artifact. The cohort was sequenced for TCR beta chains only, and without alpha or paired-chain data the features that could be detected were limited. In a later analysis, several top co-occurrence clusters were reported to appear linked to parvovirus B19, influenza, CMV and Epstein-Barr virus. A further reported finding was that TCR beta sequences accurately predicted the HLA-A and HLA-B alleles for most subjects in the first cohort. A later analysis associated about 17,000 TCR beta sequences with specific HLA alleles at a false discovery rate of 0.05. According to a later analysis, TCR association rates differed among HLA loci, with DRB1 alleles showing the most associated TCRs and HLA-C alleles showing the fewest. In vitro tests confirmed that a few of the cytomegalovirus-associated TCR beta chains recognize cytomegalovirus antigens. HLA typing was unavailable for some donors at each locus, so association tests used only the typed subset. Because the 87-base-pair reads could not distinguish some IMGT-functional V segments, including TRBV6-2 and TRBV6-3, those segments were excluded. The authors suggested that the approach could potentially be extended to other disease states and immunological phenotypes. An earlier analysis of some 590 of the donors showed that most TCR beta V segments appeared in productive rearrangements either about 90% or about 30% of the time, which broadly matched IMGT annotations. Linkage disequilibrium might explain the correlated functional status among segregating V segments, but an unknown experimental factor could not be excluded. Cytomegalovirus status was reported to be diagnosed by the classifier with high specificity and sensitivity in both the original and validation cohorts. Assigning TCR associations to individual alleles was difficult when HLA alleles, especially DR and DQ, strongly co-occurred. A later analysis found that HLA-associated TCR beta chains were more clonally expanded and had lower generation probabilities than equally common non-associated chains. A later analysis found that most CMV-associated TCR beta chains appeared HLA-restricted, with HLA associations seemingly driven largely by CMV exposure. In a later genetic analysis, fewer N-insertions in productive TCRs were reported among donors in an Asian-associated ancestry cluster than the roughly 700-donor mean. The only immune exposure information available for the cohort was CMV serostatus. V-gene and J-gene trimming of TCR beta chains was associated with a missense DCLRE1C variant in a later genetic analysis, and the association was replicated in an independent cohort. While some public TCRs were present in many individuals, most TCR sequences turned up only very rarely across donors. Approximately 18 rarely observed V segments, including chromosome 9 orphons, were excluded from the earlier analysis of approximately 500 of the donors because counts were too low.

The receptor library was made with the immunoSEQ multiplex PCR assay. A mixture of 60 forward primers for TCR Vbeta segments and 13 reverse primers for TCR Jbeta segments was used in the multiplex PCR. A multiplex PCR assay on genomic DNA amplified the CDR3 region of rearranged TCR beta genes. Amplified TCR beta libraries were sequenced as 87-base-pair reads on the Illumina HiSeq System. The published analysis was carried out like this. A later analysis counted 75 million to 100 million unique TCR beta chains across the 550 to 700 repertoires, and roughly 11 million of these chains were shared by at least two donors. A nearest-neighbor algorithm error-corrected the raw reads and collapsed the reads into unique sequences, merging closely related sequences to remove PCR and sequencing errors. V, D and J gene segments were assigned by aligning CDR3 sequences to IMGT reference sequences. For a sequence to be retained, a match of at least six nucleotides was required to both a V gene segment and a J gene segment. A rearrangement counted as productive if the CDR3 had no stop codons and remained in frame with V and J, and every other rearrangement counted as non-productive. Following IMGT convention, CDR3 was defined as the stretch from the second conserved V-encoded cysteine to the conserved J-encoded phenylalanine. In an earlier analysis of around 540 of the donors, sequences lacking an unambiguous match to a single V gene segment were excluded. In an earlier analysis of approximately 560 of the donors, a V segment was called functional when productive rearrangements were above 56.7%, and segregating when the standard deviation between donors exceeded 5%. A statistical classification framework was developed to diagnose cytomegalovirus status using the catalog of TCR beta chain sequences. V and J gene assignment, in a later analysis, came from comparing TCR nucleotide sequences with IMGT/GENE-DB human TR gene sequences. The TCRdist pipeline was used in a later analysis to assign CDR3 sequences and most-parsimonious VDJ recombination scenarios. In a later analysis, every TCR beta chain was defined by the combination of its CDR3 amino acid sequence and its V-gene family, and reads without a unique V-gene family were dropped. As a way to deal with suspected cross-contamination and a sequencing artifact, a later analysis dropped nearly 600 nucleotide sequences that were highly shared and had low generation probability. For each public chain, a later analysis derived a clonal expansion index from normalized ranks of inferred template counts within each repertoire. Generation probabilities in a later analysis came from a VDJ recombination model fitted to out-of-frame rearrangements, and those results were checked against IGoR. A later analysis scored TCR-TCR, TCR-HLA and TCR-CMV co-occurrence with hypergeometric tests, applying a repertoire-size bias correction to TCR pairs. False discovery rates were estimated in a later analysis by permuting HLA or CMV assignments 20 times. In a later analysis, co-occurring TCRs were grouped using DBSCAN, and TCRdist sequence similarity was added for clustering within HLA-allele-positive subsets. Co-occurrence clustering excluded repertoires with fewer than 30,000 or more than 120,000 public chains, plus five with anomalous nucleotide sharing. This immuneACCESS table, as held by TCRdb, lists in-frame sequences with V and J called but not all clones. Of the missing ones, under half trace to an unresolved V gene in checked studies; the others have no known cause. V, J and clone size derive from that table, while D and trimming were established from the DNA sequence. The table for this sample lists under 200,000 clones; around four fifths of them were counted only once. Of the sample, approximately 1.2% is held by the ten largest clones.

The cohort comprised 710 or so healthy bone marrow donors. At the time of sampling, all cohort members were nominally healthy, though unrecorded immune exposures were likely present. The donor was CMV seronegative and was included in the group of 352 seronegative cohort members. A peripheral blood sample was provided by each donor, and peripheral blood mononuclear cells were used for TCR beta sequencing. Genomic DNA was extracted from the blood cell samples with the Qiagen DNeasy Blood Extraction Kit. The specimen was PBMCs. The TCR sequence derives from a man younger than 40 in good health and CMV-seronegative. This receptor chain uses TRBV19 and TRBJ2-7; TRBD1 aligns with 8 central bases. The CDR3 protein sequence reads: CASSIDYRGEQYF. The DNA sequence follows: TGTGCCAGTAGTATAGATTACAGGGGGGAGCAGTACTTC. The variable domain in full, with residues beyond the CDR3 obtained from the reference TRBV19 and TRBJ2-7 genes, is DGGITQSPKYLFRKEGQNVTLSCEQNLNHDAMYWYRQDPGQGLRLIYYSQIVNDFQKGDIAEGYSVSREKKESFPLTVTSAQKNPTAFYLCASSIDYRGEQYFGPGTRLTVT.